The 7 T cell receptor beta chains in this list originate from one sample, sequenced in a study of T cell responses to AZD1222 COVID-19 vaccine. Sequencing used immunoSEQ multiplex PCR; TCRdb keeps in-frame clones, though not all of them. The sample has approximately 160,000 clones; 85% to 95% are singletons. The input for sequencing was peripheral blood, taken on day 0 of AZD1222 vaccination. The receptors originated from an adult in good health.

This clone has just one count. The rearrangement links TRBV12-3 or TRBV12-4 to TRBJ1-3; the D is unclear. The CDR3 has 13 residues. The ends were cut back, 8 bases at V and 3 bases at J, with 11 bases in the middle. CDR3 DNA sequence: TGTGCCAGCGGACCGGGAGGTGGAAACACCATATATTTT. It specifies CASGPGGGNTIYF.

This clone was seen only once. This sequence joins TRBV6-1 and TRBJ2-1; D possibly corresponds to TRBD1 (5 bases). Trimming pared 3 bases from V and 0 bases from J, leaving 12 bases between. This CDR3 has 16 residues. CDR1 is MNHNS, CDR2 SASEGT, per germline. CDR3 bases: TGTGCCAGCAGTGATCCTTACAGGAACTCCTACAATGAGCAGTTCTTC. This encodes CASSDPYRNSYNEQFF.

This chain uses TRBV4-3 with TRBJ2-1; TRBD1 matches at 7 bases. In germline, CDR1 is LGHNA, CDR2 YSLEER. The CDR3 runs 17 residues. The trim removed 5 bases at V and 10 bases at J, leaving 20 bases unmatched. The CDR3 sequence: CASSELQGERFVEEQFF. CDR3 sequence (DNA): TGCGCCAGCAGCGAACTCCAGGGGGAGAGGTTCGTTGAGGAGCAGTTCTTC.

The genes are TRBV5-1 and TRBJ2-1; 7 bases match TRBD2. Germline loops: CDR1 SGHRS, CDR2 YFSETQ. Trimming at V came to 3 bases and at J to 2 bases, leaving 8 bases not matched to a gene. This CDR3 region has 16 residues. The CDR3 bases are TGCGCCAGCAGCTCCAACTTCGGGACTACCTACAATGAGCAGTTCTTC. Translated: CASSSNFGTTYNEQFF. Full variable domain (remainder filled in from reference TRBV5-1 and TRBJ2-1): KAGVTQTPRYLIKTRGQQVTLSCSPISGHRSVSWYQQTPGQGLQFLFEYFSETQRNKGNFPGRFSGRQFSNSRSEMNVSTLELGDSALYLCASSSNFGTTYNEQFFGPGTRLTVL.

This chain connects TRBV12-2 to TRBJ1-2. TRBV12-2 is shown as a pseudogene. CDR3 length: 16 residues. The CDR3 reads CASRLASDATNYGYTF. The CDR3, as DNA: TGTGCAAGTCGCTTAGCGTCGGACGCTACTAACTATGGCTACACCTTC.

Only one count was recorded for this clone. The genes are TRBV11-1 and TRBJ1-4, with D maybe TRBD1 (5 bases). The CDR3 is 16 residues long. Trimming pared 5 bases from V and 2 bases from J, leaving 15 bases between. Per the germline V gene, CDR1 is SGHAT and CDR2 is FQDESV (reference sequence). The CDR3 spells CASSKDPGLTNEKLFF. In DNA form, the CDR3 reads TGTGCCAGCAGCAAAGACCCGGGACTTACTAATGAAAAACTGTTTTTT.

The rearrangement links TRBV12-1 to TRBJ2-2; the DNA was not compared with TRBD2, the D call given in the table. TRBV12-1 is deemed a pseudogene. This CDR3 has 18 amino acids. CDR3 region: CASSFAAGRRRLTGELFF. DNA for the CDR3: TGTGCCAGCAGCTTTGCGGCGGGCAGGCGAAGATTGACCGGGGAGCTGTTTTTT.